A single sample gave rise to the 10 T cell receptor beta chains below, sequenced in a study of beta chain features in type 1 diabetes. Expressed TCRB transcripts were sequenced, since all the RNA that had been isolated was reverse transcribed. Method: immunoSEQ multiplex PCR; TCRdb's copy keeps in-frame clones and lacks some. The sample has fewer than 400,000 clones, roughly a tenth seen once. Findings and limits, study-wide: Among patients with Type 1 diabetes, TCRB CDR3s were moderately but significantly shorter in every one of the four CD4+ subsets.

These receptors lack a known antigen. The specimen was central memory CD4+ T cells from blood. The receptors here all came from a man in his thirties or forties with type 1 diabetes.

In its sample, this clone was seen many times. The chain has TRBV5-1 and TRBJ1-6; 10 nucleotides match TRBD1. The CDR3 loop spans 15 amino acids. In germline, CDR1 is SGHRS, CDR2 YFSETQ. The J segment lost 4 bases and the V segment lost 4 bases, leaving 2 bases of the junction unmatched. CDR3 coding DNA: TGCGCCAGCAGCGCGGGACAGGGGTATAATTCACCCCTCCACTTT. Translating it yields CASSAGQGYNSPLHF.

In the case of this clone: The identical CDR3 is also encoded by other nucleotide sequences in the sample. The rearrangement uses TRBV7-9 and TRBJ2-5, with D maybe TRBD2 (5 bases). V was pared by 3 bases and J by 4 bases, with 6 bases between. The germline V gene has CDR1 SEHNR and CDR2 FQNEAQ (reference sequence). The length of the CDR3 is 12 residues. CDR3 protein: CASSFEGETQYF. The DNA of the CDR3 is TGTGCCAGCAGCTTCGAGGGAGAGACCCAGTACTTC.

V gene TRBV4-3 combines with J gene TRBJ2-7; TRBD1 matches 7 bases. Losses at the gene ends were 2 bases for V and 3 bases for J; bases not matched to a gene: 7. The CDR3 totals 15 residues. Germline CDR1 reads LGHNA; CDR2 reads YSLEER. CDR3 coding DNA: TGCGCCAGCAGCCAAATGGGAACAGGGGACTACGAGCAGTACTTC. As protein: CASSQMGTGDYEQYF.

This clone turned up a few times. The chain uses TRBV7-8 and TRBJ2-5; no clear D. V was cut by 5 bases and J by 11 bases, with 15 bases left in between. The germline V gene has CDR1 SGHVS and CDR2 FQNEAQ. This CDR3 region has 12 residues. CDR3: CASSPVSMGQYF. The CDR3 DNA sequence: TGTGCCAGCAGCCCGGTTTCCATGGGGCAGTACTTC. The variable domain in full, with the rest retrieved from reference TRBV7-8 and TRBJ2-5, is GAGVSQSPRYKVAKRGQDVALRCDPISGHVSLFWYQQALGQGPEFLTYFQNEAQLDKSGLPSDRFFAERPEGSVSTLKIQRTQQEDSAVYLCASSPVSMGQYFGPGTRLLVL.

This clone appeared a few times. The V gene is TRBV18, the J gene TRBJ2-7; D remains ambiguous. Per the germline V gene, CDR1 is KGHSH and CDR2 is LQKENI. The V and J ends lost 0 bases and 2 bases respectively, with 11 bases between them. The CDR3 sequence is 15 residues long. CDR3 sequence reads: CASSPPVARTYEQYF. DNA of the CDR3: TGTGCCAGCTCACCACCCGTCGCGCGTACCTACGAGCAGTACTTC.

The chain joins TRBV18 to TRBJ2-7; TRBD1 agrees at 12 bases. The germline CDR1 and CDR2 sequences are KGHSH and LQKENI. J lost 6 bases, V lost 2 bases, and 5 bases had no gene match. The CDR3 length is 15 residues. CDR3 sequence reads: CASSPGTGGKGEQYF. The CDR3 bases are TGTGCCAGCTCACCAGGGACAGGGGGCAAGGGCGAGCAGTACTTC.

The chain uses TRBV4-3 and TRBJ2-5, with D uncertain. V lost 0 bases and J 5 bases, leaving 13 bases between the germline ends. Germline V lookup: CDR1 LGHNA, CDR2 YSLEER. This CDR3 has 15 residues. The CDR3 loop reads CASSQDQARRETQYF. Written as DNA, the CDR3 is TGCGCCAGCAGCCAAGATCAGGCTAGACGCGAGACCCAGTACTTC.

The rearrangement uses TRBV4-3 and TRBJ2-7, with D tentatively TRBD1 (6 bases). This CDR3 spans 15 amino acids. V was clipped by 0 bases and J by 6 bases, with 15 bases between them. Per germline, CDR1 LGHNA and CDR2 YSLEER. In nucleotides, the CDR3 is TGCGCCAGCAGCCAAGAAGGACTCGAAGGGGGCGAGCAGTACTTC. Translation gives CASSQEGLEGGEQYF.

The CDR3 DNA reads TGTGCCAGCAGCTTAGTGGCAGGGGACTACGAGCAGTACTTC. Protein sequence: CASSLVAGDYEQYF. J is TRBJ2-7 and V is TRBV7-8, with D perhaps TRBD1 (6 bases). The CDR3 loop spans 14 amino acids. The V gene lost 1 base and the J gene lost 3 bases, with 10 bases spanning the gap. Germline CDR1 reads SGHVS; CDR2 reads FQNEAQ.

The V and J genes are TRBV10-2 and TRBJ1-1; the D gene is possibly TRBD1 (6 bases). V was clipped by 3 bases and J by 2 bases, with 10 bases between them. This CDR3 is 14 amino acids long. From germline, CDR1 is WSHSY and CDR2 SAAADI. As DNA, the CDR3 is TGCGCCAGCAGTGACAGCGGGGGCAACACTGAAGCTTTCTTT. Amino acid sequence: CASSDSGGNTEAFF.